The clone carrying this T cell receptor beta chain is labeled as medium-sized. MiXCR was run by TCRdb on the reads, yielding one entry per CDR3 protein. Among several thousand distinct CDR3 sequences, about 9.3% were seen once, and the ten largest hold 6% to 6.5%. This CDR3 contains 15 residues. CDR1 is SGHTA and CDR2 is FQGNSA in the germline V gene. V lost 0 bases to trimming and J lost 6 bases; unmatched junction nucleotides: 4. The specimen was CD4+ T cells from synovial fluid. The clonotype was recovered from a human donor with rheumatoid arthritis. The genes are TRBV7-2 and TRBJ2-3, with 9 bases lining up with TRBD2. For the CDR3, the DNA is TGTGCCAGCAGCTTAGCGAGTAGCGGGAGTGATACGCAGTATTTT. Translated: CASSLASSGSDTQYF.